Described below is a single T cell receptor beta chain sequence and its context. As yet, its antigen is unknown. Sample donors were healthy Caucasian individuals that came from Russia, aged roughly 6 to 95. With a J-beta primer mix and a sample-barcoded 5' primer, a second PCR ran roughly 6 to 11 cycles. Every cDNA molecule carried a tag from a template-switch adaptor bearing 12 random nucleotides. In TCRdb, the 5' RACE reads were re-called with MiXCR into one record per CDR3 protein. The sample holds some 700,000 distinct CDR3 sequences; about a fifth are singletons and the top ten take around 21%. This sample was included in a study of blood T cells in healthy people across ages. Findings and limits, study-wide: The study found TCR beta diversity correlated strongly with naive T cell percentage.

CDR3 length: 16 amino acids. Source material: blood. The clonotype was recovered from a man aged 70-80 years in good health. The gene calls are TRBV12-3 or TRBV12-4 and TRBJ2-5; 7 nucleotides align to TRBD1. The J call is in doubt because the DNA end fits TRBJ2-7 better. CDR3 nucleotide sequence: TGTGCCAGCAGCCCACCCAGACAGGGTATATCGAACGAGCAGTACTTC. This codes for CASSPPRQGISNEQYF.